This TCR beta chain was profiled in a study of beta chain features in type 1 diabetes. Expressed TCRB transcripts got sequenced, as all isolated RNA was reverse transcribed. Naive, central memory and regulatory T cell samples averaged roughly 3.5 million reads. Some clones are missing from TCRdb's copy, which holds only in-frame ones; the method was immunoSEQ multiplex PCR. The table has a few hundred thousand clones, more than 13% seen once. The sequence derives from a woman aged 18-29 years in good health. Sequenced input: naive CD4+ T cells from blood.

CDR3 nucleotides: TGTGCCTGGAGTGTTCTAGGACAGCAGAACACTGAAGCTTTCTTT. Translation gives CAWSVLGQQNTEAFF. The rearrangement links TRBV30 to TRBJ1-1, with TRBD1 as a possible D gene (6 bases). Germline V CDR1 and CDR2: GTSNPN, SVGIG (reference sequence). V dropped 0 bases and J dropped 1 base, with 12 bases sitting between them. The CDR3 is 15 residues long.